This TCR beta chain was captured in a study of blood T cells in healthy people across ages. Total RNA was extracted at no less than 5.5 micrograms per sample. V lost 6 bases and J lost 1, with 18 bases in between. This CDR3 is built from 16 residues. The use of a sample-barcoded 5' primer and a J-beta primer mix characterized a second PCR of about 7 to 12 cycles. TCRdb re-called the 5' RACE reads through MiXCR, storing one row per CDR3 protein. Among more than 600,000 distinct CDR3 sequences listed, approximately 25% were seen once. These data were also filed under a second study, of T cells of mothers and their children. That source adds: The study obtained over 8 million TCR beta CDR3 reads per mother and around 3 million per child.

The source is a boy between 10 and 17 years old in good health. The sequencing sample was made of blood. This chain joins TRBV12-3 or TRBV12-4 and TRBJ1-1; D is unclear. CDR3 sequence (DNA): TGTGCCAGCAGCAAATGGGAGGGAAGAAGGAACACTGAAGCTTTCTTT. This sequence encodes CASSKWEGRRNTEAFF.